One sample yielded the 5 T cell receptor beta chains listed below, sequenced in a study of OX40 agonist ivuxolimab in advanced cancers. Measured with immunoSEQ multiplex PCR; TCRdb has only the in-frame clones, and not every one. The sample includes 100,000 or so clones, 95% to 97% of them seen just once. Material: CD4+ or CD8+ T cells sorted from blood, obtained in a trial of the OX40 agonist ivuxolimab. Receptor source: an adult with an advanced solid tumor such as melanoma, head and neck, liver or kidney cancer.

The V and J genes are TRBV11-3 and TRBJ2-1; TRBD1 aligns across 7 bases. Trimming took 1 base from V and 6 from J; bases not matched to a gene: 9. From germline, CDR1 is SGHNT and CDR2 YENEEA. The CDR3 sequence is 16 residues long. CDR3 bases: TGTGCCAGCAGCTTAGGGTTGAGACAGGGCTCCAATGAGCAGTTCTTC. Its protein is CASSLGLRQGSNEQFF.

This clone has just one count. The chain joins TRBV5-6 to TRBJ2-5; unclear D gene. Trimming took off 0 bases at V and 4 bases at J, with 16 bases between the two ends. The CDR3 has 16 residues. Per germline, CDR1 SGHDT and CDR2 YYEEEE. Here the CDR3 DNA reads TGTGCCAGCAGCTTGGTGCAGGTAGGAGAGGTAGAGACCCAGTACTTC. This gives the protein CASSLVQVGEVETQYF.

The chain joins TRBV25-1 to TRBJ1-2; D remains unclear. V shed 3 bases and J shed 5 bases, with 16 bases lying between them. CDR1 is MGHDK and CDR2 is SYGVNS in the germline V gene. CDR3 length: 15 amino acids. CDR3 nucleotide sequence: TGTGCCAGCAGTGAGGGCAGATTCCTCGGATATGGCTACACCTTC. It translates to CASSEGRFLGYGYTF.

The rearrangement joins TRBV4-3 to TRBJ2-7, with TRBD2 matching 7 bases. The germline gives CDR1 LGHNA, CDR2 YSLEER. The CDR3 spans 16 residues. V dropped 0 bases and J dropped 0; count of bases not matched to a gene: 5. The CDR3 sequence: CASSQEIRDYSYEQYF. The CDR3 region has the DNA TGCGCCAGCAGCCAAGAGATCCGGGACTACTCCTACGAGCAGTACTTC.

The chain has TRBV19 and TRBJ2-7; 8 bases fit TRBD1. CDR1 and CDR2 from the germline V gene are LNHDA and SQIVND (reference sequence). CDR3 length: 13 amino acids. V dropped 6 bases and J dropped 2; count of bases not matched to a gene: 3. The CDR3: CASSPGGAYEQYF. CDR3 nucleotides: TGTGCCAGTAGCCCAGGGGGCGCCTACGAGCAGTACTTC.